This T cell receptor (beta chain) is from a study of cytomegalovirus exposure and HLA in healthy donors (dated by TCRdb to 2016 to 2017). About the investigation overall: An earlier analysis of several hundred of the donors reported approximately 280 Gb of sequence data and roughly 120 million unique TCR beta sequences obtained from about 200 million T cells. Every discovery cohort repertoire had been produced on one sequencing platform. The later analysis used no new phenotypic data to find candidate immune exposures, relying instead on TCR beta sequences and their occurrence across donors. Five DR-DQ haplotypes were treated as single units for association and clustering because of strong linkage in the cohort. HLA typing included class I and class II loci at four-digit resolution. Roughly 300 gigabases of sequencing data and around 80 million unique TCR sequences made up an early release that covered under 750 HLA-typed donors. Among over 350 genotyped donors of the cohort, an average of about 240,000 unique TCR beta nucleotide sequences were sequenced per donor, roughly 20% of them non-productive. Typing coverage differed by locus: A, B, C, DRB1 and DQB1 were typed in roughly 620-630 donors, DQA1 in approximately 520, DPA1 in some 610, and DPB1 in about 450. To predict cytomegalovirus infection status, the study brought together high-throughput TCR immunosequencing, statistical association of individual TCRs with disease status, and machine learning. The study was designed to test whether signatures of past pathogen exposure could be identified by cataloging public T cell receptors. To decide whether each TCR beta V gene segment behaved as functional or pseudogenic, an earlier analysis of some 580 of the donors relied on high-throughput TCR beta sequencing. Of the roughly 400 genotyped donors, about 80% fell in the genetic ancestry cluster associated with self-reported Caucasian donors. In a later genetic analysis, genome-wide SNP genotypes for about 55% of the roughly 670 donors were used, and that subset was treated as a discovery cohort. To study patterns of TCR occurrence, a later analysis re-analyzed previously published TCR beta repertoires from several hundred donors and added high-resolution HLA genotyping. A separate validation cohort of roughly 110 different subjects was used in addition to the approximately 700-subject first cohort. Donor age, sex, ethnicity and CMV serostatus were compiled alongside the repertoire data. The T cell repertoires of under 700 subjects were profiled by immunosequencing and related to cytomegalovirus serostatus.

Concerning this clone: Its antigen specificity is not known.

What the work shows at the level of the full study, not this receptor alone: Only TCR beta chains were sequenced in this cohort, and the absence of alpha or paired-chain data limited detectable features. A later analysis reported that several top co-occurrence clusters appeared linked to parvovirus B19, influenza, CMV and Epstein-Barr virus. Because the 87-base-pair reads could not distinguish some IMGT-functional V segments, including TRBV6-2 and TRBV6-3, those segments were excluded. In both the original and validation cohorts, the classifier was reported to diagnose cytomegalovirus status with high specificity and sensitivity. A further reported finding was that TCR beta sequences accurately predicted the HLA-A and HLA-B alleles for most subjects in the first cohort. In a later analysis, TCR association rates were found to vary across HLA loci, with the most associated TCRs seen for DRB1 alleles and the fewest for HLA-C alleles. The earlier analysis of approximately 540 of the donors excluded seventeen rarely observed V segments, including chromosome 9 orphons, because counts were too low. Sequencing depth was assumed to be roughly uniform across donors in the presence/absence analyses, though that assumption may not hold. According to a later genetic analysis, donors in an Asian-associated ancestry cluster had fewer N-insertions in productive TCRs than the approximately 610-donor mean. A group of highly shared sequence variants was considered likely to be a technical artifact of the sequencing pipeline. Correlated functional status among segregating V segments might be attributable to linkage disequilibrium, but an unknown experimental factor could not be ruled out. Because some donors lacked HLA typing at each locus, the association tests relied only on the typed subset. When HLA alleles, especially DR and DQ, strongly co-occurred, attributing TCR associations to individual alleles was difficult. A later genetic analysis associated a missense DCLRE1C variant with V-gene and J-gene trimming of TCR beta chains, and an independent cohort replicated the association. The authors suggested that the approach could potentially be generalized to other disease states and immunological phenotypes. In an earlier analysis of more than 500 of the donors, most TCR beta V segments appeared in productive rearrangements about 90% or about 30% of the time, broadly matching IMGT annotations. Specific HLA alleles were associated with roughly 17,000 TCR beta sequences at a false discovery rate of 0.05 in a later analysis. The only immune exposure information available for the cohort was CMV serostatus. In vitro tests confirmed that a few of the cytomegalovirus-associated TCR beta chains recognize cytomegalovirus antigens. In the study, around 150 TCR beta chains were listed as associated with cytomegalovirus. In a later analysis, HLA-associated TCR beta chains showed more clonal expansion and lower generation probabilities than non-associated chains that were equally common. Most TCR sequences were seen in very few donors, while some public TCRs were found in many individuals. In a later analysis, most CMV-associated TCR beta chains were found to appear HLA-restricted, with HLA associations seemingly driven largely by CMV exposure.

Library prep was done by the immunoSEQ multiplex PCR assay. For the multiplex PCR, a mixture combining 60 forward primers for TCR Vbeta segments and 13 reverse primers for TCR Jbeta segments was used. A multiplex PCR assay on genomic DNA amplified the CDR3 region of rearranged TCR beta genes. Amplified TCR beta libraries were sequenced as 87-base-pair reads on the Illumina HiSeq System. Per the authors' processing: A later analysis tallied 75 million to 85 million unique TCR beta chains across the 666 repertoires, and approximately 12 million of those chains were shared by two or more donors. Raw reads were error-corrected and collapsed into unique sequences by a nearest-neighbor algorithm in which closely related sequences were merged to remove PCR and sequencing errors. To assign V, D and J gene segments, CDR3 sequences were aligned to IMGT reference sequences. Each retained sequence needed at least a six-nucleotide match to both a V gene segment and a J gene segment. Rearrangements were called productive when the CDR3 lacked stop codons and stayed in frame with V and J; all others were non-productive. Following IMGT convention, CDR3 was defined as the stretch from the second conserved V-encoded cysteine up to the conserved J-encoded phenylalanine. The earlier analysis of about 610 of the donors excluded sequences that lacked an unambiguous match to a single V gene segment. An earlier analysis of about 590 of the donors classified V segments as functional when productive rearrangements were above 56.7% and as segregating when the standard deviation between donors was above 5%. A statistical classification framework was built to diagnose cytomegalovirus status from the catalog of TCR beta chain sequences. In a later analysis, V and J genes were assigned by comparing TCR nucleotide sequences against IMGT/GENE-DB human TR gene sequences. The TCRdist pipeline was used in a later analysis to assign CDR3 sequences and most-parsimonious VDJ recombination scenarios. In a later analysis, every TCR beta chain was defined by the combination of its CDR3 amino acid sequence and its V-gene family, and reads without a unique V-gene family were dropped. As a way to deal with suspected cross-contamination and a sequencing artifact, a later analysis dropped roughly 620 nucleotide sequences that were highly shared and had low generation probability. For each public chain, a later analysis derived a clonal expansion index from normalized ranks of inferred template counts within each repertoire. In a later analysis, generation probabilities were computed with a VDJ recombination model fitted to out-of-frame rearrangements, and the resulting probabilities were checked against IGoR. A later analysis scored TCR-TCR, TCR-HLA and TCR-CMV co-occurrence with hypergeometric tests, applying a repertoire-size bias correction to TCR pairs. In a later analysis, false discovery rates were estimated by permuting HLA or CMV assignments 20 times. A later analysis grouped co-occurring TCRs with DBSCAN, adding TCRdist sequence similarity when clustering within HLA-allele-positive subsets. Repertoires with fewer than 30,000 or more than 120,000 public chains were left out of co-occurrence clustering, as were about 5 repertoires with anomalous nucleotide sharing. Here the immuneACCESS table is served through TCRdb, limited to in-frame sequences with V and J called. Missing clones are a known gap in these copies; in checked studies unresolved V genes cover under half, and the rest lacks a known reason. V and J calls and clone size are those listed in that table; D and trimming were worked out from the DNA. This specimen's table enumerates 100,000 to 150,000 clones. Around 1.6% of the sample is held by the ten biggest clonotypes.

The cohort consisted of 666 healthy bone marrow donors. All cohort members were sampled while nominally healthy, although unrecorded immune exposures were likely present. The donor was CMV seronegative and belonged to the group of under 400 seronegative cohort members. A peripheral blood sample was collected from each donor, and TCR beta sequencing was performed on peripheral blood mononuclear cells. The Qiagen DNeasy Blood Extraction Kit was used to extract genomic DNA from the blood cell samples. V and J are trimmed by 4 bases and 4 bases, and the gene matches miss 14 bases of the junction. The CDR3 runs 17 amino acids, cysteine and phenylalanine included. Only the CDR3 part of the read is kept: 51 bases, read in frame from the first base. CDR1 and CDR2 are read off the germline V gene as LGHNA and YNFKEQ.

Input material: PBMCs. The receptor was isolated from a man aged 18 to 29 in good health and CMV-seronegative. Here the chain combines TRBV4-2 and TRBJ2-7; the junction holds 9 bases that match TRBD2. The CDR3 reads as follows: CASSPQSLSGGSYEQYF. The DNA sequence is as follows: TGTGCCAGCAGCCCTCAAAGCCTTAGCGGGGGTTCGTACGAGCAGTACTTC.